The entry below describes one T cell receptor beta chain. Sequenced by immunoSEQ multiplex PCR; TCRdb stores in-frame clones only, minus some. The table includes around 140,000 clones, approximately 90% detected once. The data originate from a study of blood T cell repertoires in COVID-19. The V end was cut by 8 bases, the J end by 7 bases, with 20 bases between. The CDR3 extends over 13 amino acids. Looked up from germline, CDR1 is GTSNPN and CDR2 is SVGIG (reference sequence). The sample consisted of peripheral blood. The clonotype comes from a man between 60 and 75 years old with COVID-19, enrolled during active disease. The chain couples TRBV30 to TRBJ1-2, with D possibly being TRBD1 (5 bases). The CDR3 sequence is CAGVRAGRVGYTF. The CDR3 nucleotides are TGTGCCGGGGTGAGGGCGGGGCGTGTTGGCTACACCTTC.